The clone carrying this TCR beta chain has a handful of counts. Its antigen is unidentified. Assay used: immunoSEQ multiplex PCR; TCRdb lists only in-frame clones, some missing. The sample consists of 45,000 to 55,000 clones, 65% to 85% of them appearing once. The data were obtained in a study of T cell responses to AZD1222 COVID-19 vaccine. Study-level results: CD4 TCRs associated with vaccination spanned spike, dominating at 160-218 and 743-854. There were mostly white British donors and more females than males, and clonal diversity was possibly underestimated.

Germline V lookup: CDR1 WNHNN, CDR2 SYGVQD (reference sequence). The CDR3 length is 14 residues. The V end lost 6 bases, the J end lost 5 bases, and 16 bases lay between the germline ends. The chain employs TRBV10-1 and TRBJ1-1; no definite D call. The source of this sequence is an adult in good health. This specimen consisted of peripheral blood, obtained on day 0 of MenACWY control vaccination. CDR3: CASRRAVSGTEAFF. The CDR3, as DNA: TGCGCCAGCAGACGGGCCGTCAGTGGAACTGAAGCTTTCTTT.